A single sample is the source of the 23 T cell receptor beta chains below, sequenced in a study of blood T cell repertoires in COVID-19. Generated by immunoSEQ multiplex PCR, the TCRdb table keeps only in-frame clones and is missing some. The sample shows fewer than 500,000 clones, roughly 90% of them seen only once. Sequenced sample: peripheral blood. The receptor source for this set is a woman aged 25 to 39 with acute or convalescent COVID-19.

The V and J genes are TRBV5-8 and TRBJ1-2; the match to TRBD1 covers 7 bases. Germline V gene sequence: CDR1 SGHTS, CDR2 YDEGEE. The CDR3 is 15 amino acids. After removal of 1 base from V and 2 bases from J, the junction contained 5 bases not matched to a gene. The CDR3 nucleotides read TGTGCCAGCAGCTTGAGGACAGGAACAAACTATGGCTACACCTTC. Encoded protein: CASSLRTGTNYGYTF.

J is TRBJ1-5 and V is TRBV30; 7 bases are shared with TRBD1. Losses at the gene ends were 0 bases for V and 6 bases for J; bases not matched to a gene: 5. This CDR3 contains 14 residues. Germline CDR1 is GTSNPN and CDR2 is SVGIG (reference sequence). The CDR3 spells CAWSVNQGGQPQHF. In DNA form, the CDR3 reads TGTGCCTGGAGTGTAAACCAGGGGGGTCAGCCCCAGCATTTT.

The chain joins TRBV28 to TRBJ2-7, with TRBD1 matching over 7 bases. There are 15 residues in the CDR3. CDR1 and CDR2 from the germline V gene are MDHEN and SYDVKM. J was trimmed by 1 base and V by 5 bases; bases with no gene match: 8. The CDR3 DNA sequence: TGTGCCAGCAGTCCCTCGGGACAGCCGTCCTACGAGCAGTACTTC. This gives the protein CASSPSGQPSYEQYF.

CDR3 residues: CASSQKWGRRSYEQYF. The CDR3 bases are TGTGCCAGCAGCCAGAAATGGGGGCGGAGGTCCTACGAGCAGTACTTC. The chain is built from TRBV4-2 and TRBJ2-7; possible D gene TRBD1, 6 bases. Trimming stripped 3 bases from V and 1 base from J, with 16 bases between. Germline V lookup: CDR1 LGHNA, CDR2 YNFKEQ. CDR3 length equals 16 residues.

DNA for the CDR3: TGTGCCAGCAGCCTAGAGCGGGGGTCCCCCTACGAGCAGTACTTC. Translating it yields CASSLERGSPYEQYF. J is TRBJ2-7 and V is TRBV6-5; 8 bases are shared with TRBD2. Germline CDR1 reads MNHEY; CDR2 reads SVGAGI. The CDR3 is 15 amino acids. Trimming removed 6 bases from V and 2 bases from J; junction bases left unmatched: 9.

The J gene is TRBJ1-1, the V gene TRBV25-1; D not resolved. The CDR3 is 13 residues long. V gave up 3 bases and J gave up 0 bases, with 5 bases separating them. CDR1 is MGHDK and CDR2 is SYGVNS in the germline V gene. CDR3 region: CASSDLLNTEAFF. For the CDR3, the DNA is TGTGCCAGCAGTGATCTTCTGAACACTGAAGCTTTCTTT.

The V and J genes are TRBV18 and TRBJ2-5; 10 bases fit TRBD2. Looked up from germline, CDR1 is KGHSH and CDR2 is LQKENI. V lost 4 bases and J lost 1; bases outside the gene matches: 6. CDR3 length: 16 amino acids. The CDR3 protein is CASSQSSGGLQETQYF. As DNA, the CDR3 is TGTGCCAGCTCACAGAGTAGCGGGGGGCTCCAAGAGACCCAGTACTTC.

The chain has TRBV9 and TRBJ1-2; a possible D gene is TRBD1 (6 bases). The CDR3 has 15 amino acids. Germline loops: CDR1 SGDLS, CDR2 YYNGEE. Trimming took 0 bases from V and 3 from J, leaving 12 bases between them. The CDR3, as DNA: TGTGCCAGCAGCGTAGCAGGGGACACTCACTATGGCTACACCTTC. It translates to CASSVAGDTHYGYTF. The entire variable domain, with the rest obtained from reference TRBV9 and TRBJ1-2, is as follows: DSGVTQTPKHLITATGQRVTLRCSPRSGDLSVYWYQQSLDQGLQFLIQYYNGEERAKGNILERFSAQQFPDLHSELNLSSLELGDSALYFCASSVAGDTHYGYTFGSGTRLTVV.

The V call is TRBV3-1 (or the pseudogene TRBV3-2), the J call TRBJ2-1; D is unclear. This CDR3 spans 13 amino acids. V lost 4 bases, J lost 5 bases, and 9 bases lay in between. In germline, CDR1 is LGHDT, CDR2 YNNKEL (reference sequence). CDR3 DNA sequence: TGTGCCAGCAGCCTTGGGCCCCACAATGAGCAGTTCTTC. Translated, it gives CASSLGPHNEQFF.

The CDR3 here is CASSPSSRSYNEQFF. The CDR3 region has the DNA TGTGCCAGCAGCCCATCGTCGCGCTCCTACAATGAGCAGTTCTTC. This chain connects TRBV7-9 to TRBJ2-1; D remains ambiguous. The CDR3 consists of 15 residues. Germline V gene data show CDR1 as SEHNR and CDR2 as FQNEAQ (reference sequence). V lost 5 bases, J lost 0 bases, and 11 bases lay in between.

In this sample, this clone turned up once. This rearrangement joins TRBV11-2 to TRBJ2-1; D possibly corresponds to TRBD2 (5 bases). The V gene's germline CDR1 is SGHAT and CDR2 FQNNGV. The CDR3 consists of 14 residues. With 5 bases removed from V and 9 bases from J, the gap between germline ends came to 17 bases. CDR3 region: CASSASFLEAEQFF. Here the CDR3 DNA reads TGTGCCAGCAGCGCATCCTTTTTGGAGGCTGAGCAGTTCTTC.

In nucleotides, the CDR3 is TGTGCCAGCACCAACCTCGGGGAGACTGAAGCTTTCTTT. Amino acids: CASTNLGETEAFF. The chain links TRBV6-5 to TRBJ1-1; unclear D gene. Germline V lookup: CDR1 MNHEY, CDR2 SVGAGI. This CDR3 has 13 amino acids. The V and J ends lost 7 bases and 5 bases respectively, with 14 bases between them.

CDR3 sequence reads: CASKIDRAKDTQYF. For the CDR3, the DNA is TGTGCCAGCAAAATAGACAGGGCCAAAGATACGCAGTATTTT. The rearrangement links TRBV18 to TRBJ2-3, with 7 bases identical to TRBD1. V trimming: 8 bases; J trimming: 5 bases; junction bases outside the gene matches: 10. The CDR3 sequence is 14 residues long. The germline V gene encodes CDR1 KGHSH and CDR2 LQKENI.

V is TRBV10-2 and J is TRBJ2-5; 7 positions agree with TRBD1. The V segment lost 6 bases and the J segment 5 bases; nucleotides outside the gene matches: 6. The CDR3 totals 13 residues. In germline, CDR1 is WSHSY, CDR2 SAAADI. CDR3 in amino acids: CASSQTGFETQYF. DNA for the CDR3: TGCGCCAGCAGCCAGACAGGGTTCGAGACCCAGTACTTC.

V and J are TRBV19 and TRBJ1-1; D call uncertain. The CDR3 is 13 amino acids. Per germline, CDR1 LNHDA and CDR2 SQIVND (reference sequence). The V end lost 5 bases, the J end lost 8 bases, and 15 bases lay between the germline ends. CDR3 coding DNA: TGTGCCAGTAGTTTGGCCTCGACTGCCGAAGCTTTCTTT. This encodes CASSLASTAEAFF. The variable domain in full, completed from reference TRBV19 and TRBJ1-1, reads DGGITQSPKYLFRKEGQNVTLSCEQNLNHDAMYWYRQDPGQGLRLIYYSQIVNDFQKGDIAEGYSVSREKKESFPLTVTSAQKNPTAFYLCASSLASTAEAFFGQGTRLTVV.

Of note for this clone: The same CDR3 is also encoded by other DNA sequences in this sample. DNA of the CDR3: TGTGCCAGCAGCCGTCTAAATTCACCCCTCCACTTT. Its translation: CASSRLNSPLHF. V is TRBV7-9 and J is TRBJ1-6, with D unresolved. The CDR3 is 12 amino acids. V was trimmed by 5 bases and J by 7 bases, leaving 6 bases between them. Per germline, CDR1 SEHNR and CDR2 FQNEAQ (reference sequence).

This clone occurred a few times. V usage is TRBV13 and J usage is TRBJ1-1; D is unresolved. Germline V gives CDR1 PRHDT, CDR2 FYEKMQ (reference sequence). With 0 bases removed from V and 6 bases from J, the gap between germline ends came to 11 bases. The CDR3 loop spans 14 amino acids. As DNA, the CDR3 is TGTGCCAGCAGCTTAGGTCTGCGGAGGGCTGAAGCTTTCTTT. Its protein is CASSLGLRRAEAFF. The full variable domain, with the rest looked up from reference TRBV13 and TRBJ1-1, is AAGVIQSPRHLIKEKRETATLKCYPIPRHDTVYWYQQGPGQDPQFLISFYEKMQSDKGSIPDRFSAQQFSDYHSELNMSSLELGDSALYFCASSLGLRRAEAFFGQGTRLTVV.

DNA for the CDR3: TGTGCCAGCAGTTTGCCAACAGGGACCCAGTACTTC. It yields the protein CASSLPTGTQYF. This rearrangement joins TRBV28 to TRBJ2-5; D is possibly TRBD1 (5 bases). The CDR3 totals 12 residues. The V end lost 3 bases, the J end lost 7 bases, and 9 bases lay between the germline ends. The germline CDR1 and CDR2 sequences are MDHEN and SYDVKM.

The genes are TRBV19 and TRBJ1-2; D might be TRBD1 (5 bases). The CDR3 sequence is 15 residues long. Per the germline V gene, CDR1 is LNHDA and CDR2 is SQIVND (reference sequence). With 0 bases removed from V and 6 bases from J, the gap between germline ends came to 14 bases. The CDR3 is CASSIDPGKLNGYTF. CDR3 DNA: TGTGCCAGTAGTATAGATCCAGGGAAGCTGAATGGCTACACCTTC. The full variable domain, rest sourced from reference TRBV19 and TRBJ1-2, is DGGITQSPKYLFRKEGQNVTLSCEQNLNHDAMYWYRQDPGQGLRLIYYSQIVNDFQKGDIAEGYSVSREKKESFPLTVTSAQKNPTAFYLCASSIDPGKLNGYTFGSGTRLTVV.

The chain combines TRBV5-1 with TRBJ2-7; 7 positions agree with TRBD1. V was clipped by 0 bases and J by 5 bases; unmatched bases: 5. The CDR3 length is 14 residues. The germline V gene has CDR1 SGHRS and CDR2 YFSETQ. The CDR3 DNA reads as TGCGCCAGCAGCTTGGATAGGGGGCGAGACGAGCAGTACTTC. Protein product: CASSLDRGRDEQYF.

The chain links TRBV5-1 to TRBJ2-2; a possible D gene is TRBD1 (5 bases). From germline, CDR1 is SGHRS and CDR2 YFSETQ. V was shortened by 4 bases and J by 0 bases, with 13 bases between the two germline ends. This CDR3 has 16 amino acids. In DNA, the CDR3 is TGCGCCAGCAGCCTAGACAGCTTATCGAACACCGGGGAGCTGTTTTTT. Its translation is CASSLDSLSNTGELFF. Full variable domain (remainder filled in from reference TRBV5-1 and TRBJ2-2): KAGVTQTPRYLIKTRGQQVTLSCSPISGHRSVSWYQQTPGQGLQFLFEYFSETQRNKGNFPGRFSGRQFSNSRSEMNVSTLELGDSALYLCASSLDSLSNTGELFFGEGSRLTVL.

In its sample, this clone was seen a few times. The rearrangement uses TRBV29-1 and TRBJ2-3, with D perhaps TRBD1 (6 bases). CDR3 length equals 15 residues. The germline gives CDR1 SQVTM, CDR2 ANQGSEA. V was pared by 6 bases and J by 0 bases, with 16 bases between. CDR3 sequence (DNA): TGCAGCGTCCTGGGGGCAATCACTAGCACAGATACGCAGTATTTT. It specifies CSVLGAITSTDTQYF.

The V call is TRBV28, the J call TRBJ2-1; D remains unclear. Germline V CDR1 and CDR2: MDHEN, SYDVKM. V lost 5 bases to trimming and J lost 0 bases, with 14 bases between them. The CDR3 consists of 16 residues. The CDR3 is CASSDRQASSYNEQFF. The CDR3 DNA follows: TGTGCCAGCAGTGATAGGCAGGCGAGCTCCTACAATGAGCAGTTCTTC.